Below, one T cell receptor (beta chain) is given with its context. Its antigen remains undetermined. Base qualities were left out, and no much larger clone turns up one base away. RNA was extracted using the RNeasy kit, and about 0.45 to 1 ug of the RNA was reverse transcribed with random hexamers. TCR beta CDR3 regions were amplified with the immunoSEQ multiplex PCR assay covering 54 Vbeta and 13 Jbeta segments. PCR amplification bias was corrected using a synthetic template baseline for primer optimization and computational correction. In the paper's pipeline: Reads were annotated to V, D and J genes per IMGT and analyzed with immunoSEQ Analyzer, keeping only productive sequences. To calculate clonality, Shannon entropy was normalized by log2 of the number of productive unique sequences and then subtracted from one. For each patient and control, public and private clones were evaluated within the 100 most prevalent clones. A clone was defined as Susac-specific if it was absent from the healthy and MS cohorts, from about a thousand published viral clones and from other ImmuneACCESS disease sequences. The public reads were quality trimmed at Q25 with fastp and then assembled into clones with MiXCR by TCRdb, keeping productive beta chains. Here each entry gathers all rows of one CDR3 protein and keeps the most common genes and DNA. TCRdb, not the authors, supplied the V and J calls. The sample table holds about 180,000 distinct CDR3 sequences, of which more than 90% were seen once. The leading ten clones occupy about 0.093% of the sample.

This record comes from a study of CD8 T cells in Susac syndrome (dated by TCRdb to about 2019). Some background on the complete study: Whether CD8+ T cell activation and differentiation in Susac syndrome was antigen driven was tested using repertoire sequencing. Here is what the overall study found, with its caveats: The number of individuals in the TCR sequencing and HLA analysis was acknowledged as relatively small.

V loses 4 bases, J loses 7 bases, and the germline ends lie 19 bases apart. Measured from the cysteine to the phenylalanine, the CDR3 is 15 residues long. Only the CDR3 region is kept as DNA, spanning 45 bases read in frame from base 1. CDR1 is given as LGHDT and CDR2 as YNNKEL, both from the germline V gene (reference sequence). Peripheral blood CD8+ and CD4+ T cells from healthy donors, Susac syndrome patients and multiple sclerosis patients were profiled by high-throughput TCR beta sequencing. Multiple sclerosis controls were treatment-naive patients with stable or active relapsing-remitting disease fulfilling revised McDonald criteria. Bulk CD8+ and CD4+ T cells were purified by magnetic negative isolation, whereas CD8+ TEMRA cells were enriched by FACS. Blood was drawn into EDTA tubes, processed within 24 hours, and PBMCs were isolated by density gradient centrifugation. PBMCs intended for TCR sequencing were frozen in liquid nitrogen and were later thawed in a 37 degrees C water bath. A purity of at least 90% was achieved for sorted or isolated CD4+, CD8+ and CD8+ TEMRA cells.

The sequence joins TRBV3-1 to TRBJ1-2, and perhaps TRBD1 as D gene, on 5 matching bases. This clonotype was obtained from a human donor with multiple sclerosis. The sequenced material came from CD4+ T cells from PBMCs. The CDR3 protein: CASSPPGTNRVGYTF. The nucleotide sequence reads as follows: TGTGCCAGCAGCCCACCCGGGACCAACCGGGTTGGCTACACCTTC. Where the CDR3 stops, the reference TRBV3-1 and TRBJ1-2 genes take over; the full variable domain is DTAVSQTPKYLVTQMGNDKSIKCEQNLGHDTMYWYKQDSKKFLKIMFSYNNKELIINETVPNRFSPKSPDKAHLNLHINSLELGDSAVYFCASSPPGTNRVGYTFGSGTRLTVV.